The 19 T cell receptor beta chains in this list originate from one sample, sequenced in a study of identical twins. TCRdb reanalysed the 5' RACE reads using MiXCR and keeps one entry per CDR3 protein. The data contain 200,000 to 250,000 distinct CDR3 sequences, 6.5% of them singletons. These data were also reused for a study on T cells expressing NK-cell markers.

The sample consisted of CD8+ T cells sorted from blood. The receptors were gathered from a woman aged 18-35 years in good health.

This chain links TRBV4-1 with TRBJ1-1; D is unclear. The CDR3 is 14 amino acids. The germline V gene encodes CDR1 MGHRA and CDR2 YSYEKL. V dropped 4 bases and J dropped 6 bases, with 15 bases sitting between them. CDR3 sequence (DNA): TGCGCCAGCAGCCTGGTAGGGCTGTTGGCTGAAGCTTTCTTT. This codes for CASSLVGLLAEAFF.

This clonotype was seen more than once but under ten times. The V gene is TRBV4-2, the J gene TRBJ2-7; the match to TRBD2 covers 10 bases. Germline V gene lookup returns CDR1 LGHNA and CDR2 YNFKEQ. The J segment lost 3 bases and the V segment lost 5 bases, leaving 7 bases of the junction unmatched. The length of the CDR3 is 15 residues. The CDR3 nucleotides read TGTGCCAGCAGCTCCCGGACTAGCGGCCTCTACGAGCAGTACTTC. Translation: CASSSRTSGLYEQYF.

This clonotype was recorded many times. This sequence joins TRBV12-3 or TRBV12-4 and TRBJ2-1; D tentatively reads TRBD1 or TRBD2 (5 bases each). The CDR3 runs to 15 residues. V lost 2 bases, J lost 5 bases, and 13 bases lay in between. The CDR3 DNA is TGTGCCAGCAGTTTATGGGGACCCGACGACAATGAGCAGTTCTTC. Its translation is CASSLWGPDDNEQFF.

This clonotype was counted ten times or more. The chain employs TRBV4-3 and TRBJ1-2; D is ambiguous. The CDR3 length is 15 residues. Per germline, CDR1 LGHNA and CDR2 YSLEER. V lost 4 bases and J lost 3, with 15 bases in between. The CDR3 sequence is CASSPEVGQYYGYTF. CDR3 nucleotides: TGCGCCAGCAGCCCAGAGGTGGGCCAATACTATGGCTACACCTTC.

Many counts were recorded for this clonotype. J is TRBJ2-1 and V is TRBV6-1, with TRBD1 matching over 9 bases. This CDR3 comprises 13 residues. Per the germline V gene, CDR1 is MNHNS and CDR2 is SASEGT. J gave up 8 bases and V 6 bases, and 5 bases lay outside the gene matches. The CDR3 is CASSFRTGDEQFF. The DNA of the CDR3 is TGTGCCAGCAGCTTCCGGACAGGGGATGAGCAGTTCTTC.

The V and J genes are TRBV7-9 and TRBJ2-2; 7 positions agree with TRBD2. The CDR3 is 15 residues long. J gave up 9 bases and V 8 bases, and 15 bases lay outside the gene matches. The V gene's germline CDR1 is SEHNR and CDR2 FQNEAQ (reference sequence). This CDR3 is CASDGRERDEWELFF. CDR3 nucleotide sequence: TGTGCCAGCGACGGCCGGGAGCGGGATGAATGGGAGCTGTTTTTT. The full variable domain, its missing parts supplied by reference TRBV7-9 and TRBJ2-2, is DTGVSQNPRHKITKRGQNVTFRCDPISEHNRLYWYRQTLGQGPEFLTYFQNEAQLEKSRLLSDRFSAERPKGSFSTLEIQRTEQGDSAMYLCASDGRERDEWELFFGEGSRLTVL.

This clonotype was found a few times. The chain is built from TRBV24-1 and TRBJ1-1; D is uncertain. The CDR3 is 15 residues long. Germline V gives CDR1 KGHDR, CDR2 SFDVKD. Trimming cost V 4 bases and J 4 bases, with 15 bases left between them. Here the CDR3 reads CATSDRTERVTEAFF. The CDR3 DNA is TGTGCCACCAGTGACCGAACAGAAAGAGTCACTGAAGCTTTCTTT.

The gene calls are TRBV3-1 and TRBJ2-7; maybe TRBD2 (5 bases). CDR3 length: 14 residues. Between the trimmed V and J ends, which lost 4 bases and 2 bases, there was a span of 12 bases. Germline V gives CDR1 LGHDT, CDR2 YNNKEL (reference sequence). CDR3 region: CASSRWTGTYEQYF. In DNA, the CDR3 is TGTGCCAGCAGCCGTTGGACGGGGACCTACGAGCAGTACTTC.

CDR3 residues: CASAPEGRVNTEAFF. CDR3 DNA: TGTGCCAGCGCGCCGGAGGGACGGGTGAACACTGAAGCTTTCTTT. This sequence joins TRBV5-5 and TRBJ1-1, with D possibly TRBD1 on 5 matching bases. CDR1 is SGHKS, CDR2 YYEKEE, per germline (reference sequence). This CDR3 contains 15 residues. Deletions cut 7 bases from V and 0 bases from J, with 16 bases between.

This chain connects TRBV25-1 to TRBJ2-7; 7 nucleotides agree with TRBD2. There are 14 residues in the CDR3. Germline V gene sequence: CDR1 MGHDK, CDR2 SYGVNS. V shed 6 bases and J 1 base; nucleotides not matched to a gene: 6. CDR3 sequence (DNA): TGTGCCAGCAGCCGGGACTACCAGTCCTACGAGCAGTACTTC. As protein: CASSRDYQSYEQYF.

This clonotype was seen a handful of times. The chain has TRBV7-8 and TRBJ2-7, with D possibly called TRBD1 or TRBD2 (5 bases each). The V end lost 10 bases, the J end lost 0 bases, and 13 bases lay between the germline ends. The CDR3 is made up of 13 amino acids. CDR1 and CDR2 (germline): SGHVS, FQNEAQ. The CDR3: CATRAGSSYEQYF. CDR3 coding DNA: TGTGCCACTCGGGCAGGGAGCTCCTACGAGCAGTACTTC.

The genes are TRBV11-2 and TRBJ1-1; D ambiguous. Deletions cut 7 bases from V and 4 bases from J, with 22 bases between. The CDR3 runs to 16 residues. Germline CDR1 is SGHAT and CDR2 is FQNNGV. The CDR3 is CASKRSPASPGTEAFF. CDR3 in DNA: TGTGCCAGCAAGCGCTCCCCGGCCTCACCCGGCACTGAAGCTTTCTTT.

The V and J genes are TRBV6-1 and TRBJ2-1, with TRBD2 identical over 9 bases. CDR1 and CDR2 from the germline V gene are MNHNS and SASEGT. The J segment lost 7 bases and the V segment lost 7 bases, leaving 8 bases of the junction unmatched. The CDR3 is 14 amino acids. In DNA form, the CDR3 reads TGTGCCAGCAATGCGGGGGGGCTGGGGAATGAGCAGTTCTTC. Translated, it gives CASNAGGLGNEQFF.

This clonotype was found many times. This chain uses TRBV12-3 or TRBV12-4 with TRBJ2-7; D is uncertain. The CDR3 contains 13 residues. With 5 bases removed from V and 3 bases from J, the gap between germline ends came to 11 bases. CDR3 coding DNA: TGTGCCAGCAGTCCCTCCTCGGGCTACGAGCAGTACTTC. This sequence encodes CASSPSSGYEQYF.

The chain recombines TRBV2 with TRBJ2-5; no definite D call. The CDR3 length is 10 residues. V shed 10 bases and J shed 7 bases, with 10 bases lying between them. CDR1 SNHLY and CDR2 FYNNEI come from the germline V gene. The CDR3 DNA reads TGTGCCACCTCCCAAAGGACCCAGTACTTC. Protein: CATSQRTQYF.

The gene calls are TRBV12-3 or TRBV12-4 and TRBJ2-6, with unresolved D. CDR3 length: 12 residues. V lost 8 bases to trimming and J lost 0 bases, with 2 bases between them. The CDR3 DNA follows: TGTGCCAGCGTCTCTGGGGCCAACGTCCTGACTTTC. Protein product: CASVSGANVLTF.

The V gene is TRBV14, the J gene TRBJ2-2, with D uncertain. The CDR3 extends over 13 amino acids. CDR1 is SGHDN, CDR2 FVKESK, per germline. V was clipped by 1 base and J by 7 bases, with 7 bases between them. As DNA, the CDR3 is TGTGCCAGCAGCCAAGCGACTGGCGGGGAGCTGTTTTTT. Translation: CASSQATGGELFF.

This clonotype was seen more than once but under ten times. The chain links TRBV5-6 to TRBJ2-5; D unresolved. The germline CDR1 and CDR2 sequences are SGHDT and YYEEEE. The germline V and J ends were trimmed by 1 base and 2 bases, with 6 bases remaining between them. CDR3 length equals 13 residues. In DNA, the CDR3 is TGTGCCAGCAGCTTGAGGCAGCAAGAGACCCAGTACTTC. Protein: CASSLRQQETQYF.

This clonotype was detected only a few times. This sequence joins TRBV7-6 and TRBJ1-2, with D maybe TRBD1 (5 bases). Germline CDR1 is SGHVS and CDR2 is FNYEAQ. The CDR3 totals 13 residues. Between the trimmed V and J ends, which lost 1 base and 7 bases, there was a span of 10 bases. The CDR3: CASSLVGGLGYTF. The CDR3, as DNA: TGTGCCAGCAGCTTAGTTGGGGGTCTTGGCTACACCTTC.